This T cell receptor beta chain was identified during a study of patients and donors after allogeneic stem cell transplantation. One entry per CDR3 protein, called by TCRdb with MiXCR from the RT-PCR reads. The table has some 880,000 distinct CDR3 sequences, more than 15% seen once. Germline V gene data show CDR1 as MNHNS and CDR2 as SASEGT. The CDR3 is made up of 18 amino acids. The J segment lost 2 bases and the V segment lost 6 bases, leaving 9 bases of the junction unmatched. This clonotype was counted a few times. The V call is TRBV6-1, the J call TRBJ2-1; 14 bases line up with TRBD2. Sequencing input: blood, either unsorted or a sorted T cell fraction (not recorded which). The TCR sequence derives from a human donor who was either an allogeneic HSCT recipient or a stem cell or donor lymphocyte infusion donor (not recorded which). It is not recorded whose cells these are; they may come from a transplant donor. The CDR3 coding sequence is TGTGCCAGCAGAGGGGGGACTAGCGGGAGTGTTGCCTACAATGAGCAGTTCTTC. Its protein product is CASRGGTSGSVAYNEQFF.